These 13 T cell receptor beta chains originate from one sample sequenced in a study of graft-versus-host responses after intestinal transplantation. Assay: immunoSEQ multiplex PCR; the TCRdb copy retains only in-frame clones and omits some. The data contain 43,000 or so clones, over 80% of them singletons. The specimen comprised PBMCs, sampled around 27 months after a first intestinal transplant, on the day of a second. All receptors derive from a human patient who received an intestinal transplant, so some T cells may come from the graft donor.

The J gene is TRBJ2-1, the V gene TRBV7-9; TRBD2 agrees at 16 bases. Germline lookup yields CDR1 SEHNR and CDR2 FQNEAQ (reference sequence). The junction had 6 bases not matched to a gene; V was cut back by 4 bases and J by 0 bases. The CDR3 sequence is 19 residues long. CDR3 protein: CASSSGTSGRAPSYNEQFF. The DNA for the CDR3 is TGTGCCAGCAGCTCCGGGACTAGCGGGAGGGCCCCCTCCTACAATGAGCAGTTCTTC.

The V call is TRBV7-3, the J call TRBJ2-7; D might be TRBD2 (5 bases). Germline CDR1 is SGHTA and CDR2 is FQGTGA. Deletions cut 2 bases from V and 4 bases from J, with 9 bases between. The CDR3 spans 13 residues. Here the CDR3 DNA reads TGTGCCAGCAGCTTAGGTGGCGGGTACGAGCAGTACTTC. Protein: CASSLGGGYEQYF.

The chain carries TRBV6-6 and TRBJ2-5; 11 nucleotides agree with TRBD2. The last part of the DNA fits TRBJ2-7 better; the J call may be wrong. CDR1 MNHNY and CDR2 SVGAGI come from the germline V gene (reference sequence). This CDR3 is built from 15 residues. CDR3 sequence: CASNKLAGESYEQYF. CDR3 bases: TGTGCCAGCAACAAACTAGCGGGAGAGTCCTACGAGCAGTACTTC.

About this clone itself: One junction end disagrees with the germline gene, perhaps due to a read error. The gene calls are TRBV7-7 and TRBJ2-1, with 12 bases lining up with TRBD2. The CDR3 is 17 residues long. Germline V gene lookup returns CDR1 SSHAT and CDR2 FNYEAQ (reference sequence). This chain's CDR3 is CASSLAGLAGGSNEQFF. The CDR3 bases are TGTGCTAGCAGCTTAGCGGGCCTAGCGGGAGGGTCCAATGAGCAGTTCTTC.

The chain employs TRBV7-2 and TRBJ2-7, with D possibly TRBD2 on 7 matching bases. CDR1 SGHTA and CDR2 FQGNSA come from the germline V gene. V was pared by 3 bases and J by 4 bases, with 13 bases between. This CDR3 region has 14 residues. This CDR3 reads CASSFWGGPYEQYF. Here the CDR3 DNA reads TGTGCCAGCAGCTTTTGGGGGGGGCCGTACGAGCAGTACTTC.

This clone was detected only once. The chain combines TRBV4-1 with TRBJ2-3, with D tentatively TRBD1 (5 bases). V lost 1 base to trimming and J lost 3 bases, with 11 bases between them. Germline CDR1 MGHRA, CDR2 YSYEKL. CDR3 length: 15 residues. The CDR3 reads CASSQVGDGTDTQYF. The CDR3 region has the DNA TGCGCCAGCAGCCAAGTAGGGGATGGGACAGATACGCAGTATTTT.

The chain uses TRBV2 and TRBJ2-1; the match to TRBD2 covers 8 bases. Unmatched junction bases numbered 4, after V lost 5 bases and J lost 7 bases. The CDR3 is 13 residues long. CDR1 is SNHLY, CDR2 FYNNEI, per germline. The CDR3 loop reads CASSSGSGNEQFF. The CDR3 bases are TGTGCCAGCAGTAGCGGGAGCGGGAATGAGCAGTTCTTC.

This clone was picked up one time. The chain couples TRBV6-1 to TRBJ1-3; D is undetermined. V was trimmed by 7 bases and J by 4 bases, leaving 11 bases between them. This CDR3 has 13 residues. Germline V gene lookup returns CDR1 MNHNS and CDR2 SASEGT. CDR3 sequence reads: CASIDDRGNTIYF. The CDR3 nucleotides read TGTGCCAGCATTGACGACCGCGGAAACACCATATATTTT.

The chain recombines TRBV4-1 with TRBJ2-7; D is perhaps TRBD2 (6 bases). Trimming stripped 2 bases from V and 2 bases from J, with 10 bases between. From germline, CDR1 is MGHRA and CDR2 YSYEKL. This CDR3 spans 14 amino acids. CDR3 in amino acids: CASSQLGGAYEQYF. CDR3 DNA: TGCGCCAGCAGCCAACTCGGGGGAGCCTACGAGCAGTACTTC.

The chain combines TRBV27 with TRBJ1-6, with a possible D match to TRBD1 (6 bases). Trimming left V 2 bases short and J 4 bases short, with 12 bases between. The length of the CDR3 is 16 residues. Germline CDR1 reads MNHEY; CDR2 reads SMNVEV (reference sequence). DNA for the CDR3: TGTGCCAGCAGTTTAACCCGGGACACATATAATTCACCCCTCCACTTT. Protein: CASSLTRDTYNSPLHF.

The J gene is TRBJ1-5, the V gene TRBV27, with 9 bases identical to TRBD1. Germline V lookup: CDR1 MNHEY, CDR2 SMNVEV (reference sequence). This CDR3 contains 15 residues. Trimming at V came to 6 bases and at J to 1 base, leaving 4 bases not matched to a gene. The CDR3 DNA is TGTGCCAGCAGAAAACAGGGGGCGAGCAATCAGCCCCAGCATTTT. As protein: CASRKQGASNQPQHF.

V is TRBV6-5 and J is TRBJ2-7, with TRBD1 as a possible D gene (7 bases). This CDR3 has 15 residues. The V gene's germline CDR1 is MNHEY and CDR2 SVGAGI. V lost 4 bases and J lost 0, with 13 bases in between. CDR3: CASSSRGTASYEQYF. CDR3 nucleotides: TGTGCCAGCAGTTCCCGCGGGACAGCCTCCTACGAGCAGTACTTC.

V usage is TRBV6-5 and J usage is TRBJ2-7; a possible D gene is TRBD2 (5 bases). This CDR3 is 15 amino acids long. Trimming took 5 bases from V and 0 from J, leaving 14 bases between them. The germline V gene has CDR1 MNHEY and CDR2 SVGAGI. The CDR3 region has the DNA TGTGCCAGCAGTCCTTTCGAGCGGATCTCCTACGAGCAGTACTTC. It translates to CASSPFERISYEQYF.